A selection of T cell receptor beta chains follows, all from one sample in a study of cytotoxic CD8 clonotypes in ibrutinib-treated CLL. Libraries were prepared by immunoSEQ multiplex PCR; TCRdb keeps only in-frame clonotypes and omits some of them. The repertoire holds roughly 4,400 clones, with approximately 80% as singletons. The starting material was PBMCs, obtained before ibrutinib treatment. These receptors all stem from a human donor with chronic lymphocytic leukemia. Each CDR3 is given with its conserved first and last residue. A D gene is named only where the DNA matches it firmly. Only some rows state a clone size, as once, few, many or a class for expanded clones.

v_gene	d_gene	abundance	j_gene	CDR3nt	CDR3aa
TRBV7-6	NA	NA	TRBJ1-1	TGTGCCAGCAGCGTGACTTCGGCGCGGGTGAACACTGAAGCTTTCTTT	CASSVTSARVNTEAFF
TRBV6-6	NA	NA	TRBJ2-3	TGTGCCAGCAGGAGTTCGGACAGTGTAGATACGCAGTATTTT	CASRSSDSVDTQYF
TRBV6-1	NA	once	TRBJ2-3	TGTGCCAGCAGTGGCGGGAGCACAGATACGCAGTATTTT	CASSGGSTDTQYF
TRBV19	NA	NA	TRBJ2-5	TGTGCCAGTAGTATCGAGGAGGGCCAACAGACCCAGTACTTC	CASSIEEGQQTQYF
TRBV11-2	NA	NA	TRBJ1-1	TGTGCCAGCAGCGCGGGAGGGAACACTGAAGCTTTCTTT	CASSAGGNTEAFF
TRBV7-9	NA	NA	TRBJ1-3	TGTGCCAGCAGCTTAGGGTTGGGGGACGGCTCTGGAAACACCATATATTTT	CASSLGLGDGSGNTIYF
TRBV5-1	NA	NA	TRBJ2-7	TGCGCCAGCAGCTGGGACGGCCACGAGCAGTACTTC	CASSWDGHEQYF
TRBV6-5	NA	NA	TRBJ2-3	TGTGCCAGCAGAAAGGACGGCCACACAGATACGCAGTATTTT	CASRKDGHTDTQYF
TRBV11-3	TRBD1	NA	TRBJ2-1	TGTGCCAGCAGCTTAGAGGACAGGGGTGGGGGCAATGAGCAGTTCTTC	CASSLEDRGGGNEQFF
TRBV6-5	TRBD2	NA	TRBJ2-1	TGTGCCAGCAGTTACTTGGGACTAGCGGACAATGAGCAGTTCTTC	CASSYLGLADNEQFF
TRBV14	NA	NA	TRBJ1-2	TGTGCCAGCAGCCAACCCCCCTGGAACAGTGGCTACACCTTC	CASSQPPWNSGYTF
TRBV5-1	NA	few	TRBJ1-1	TGCGCCAGCAGCTTTAGTGAAAAGACTGAAGCTTTCTTT	CASSFSEKTEAFF
TRBV19	TRBD1	NA	TRBJ2-1	TGTGCCAGTAGTATAGATGGGACAGGGCCTCGGAATGAGCAGTTCTTC	CASSIDGTGPRNEQFF
TRBV28	TRBD2	NA	TRBJ2-7	TGTGCCAGCAGTTTAGGACTAGGCCCTCCCGAGCAGTACTTC	CASSLGLGPPEQYF
TRBV5-4	NA	NA	TRBJ1-1	TGTGCCAGCAGCTTCGGAGCCGGGGGACCTGAAGCTTTCTTT	CASSFGAGGPEAFF
TRBV7-2	NA	NA	TRBJ2-4	TGTGCCAGCAGCACCCTTCGACTGCTAGCCAAAAACATTCAGTACTTC	CASSTLRLLAKNIQYF
TRBV5-1	NA	NA	TRBJ2-1	TGCGCCAGCAGCTATGGGACGTCCAACAATGAGCAGTTCTTC	CASSYGTSNNEQFF
TRBV9	NA	few	TRBJ2-3	TGTGCCAGCAGCGTTAGCGGTACAGATACGCAGTATTTT	CASSVSGTDTQYF
TRBV29-1	TRBD2	NA	TRBJ2-3	TGCAGCTCCGGGACTAGCGGGAAGGATACGCAGTATTTT	CSSGTSGKDTQYF
TRBV20-1	NA	NA	TRBJ1-4	TGCAGTGCTAACCTTAATGAAAAACTGTTTTTT	CSANLNEKLFF
TRBV6-1	TRBD1	NA	TRBJ1-2	TGTGCCAGCAGTGATGCCCCGACAGGGAACTATGGCTACACCTTC	CASSDAPTGNYGYTF
TRBV7-8	NA	NA	TRBJ1-5	TGTGCCAGCAGCCCATGGGGTCGGCAGGCTCGCAATCAGCCCCAGCATTTT	CASSPWGRQARNQPQHF
TRBV7-9	TRBD1	once	TRBJ2-1	TGTGCCAGCTCCTATCCGGGACAGAGGGGGAATGAGCAGTTCTTC	CASSYPGQRGNEQFF
TRBV7-9	NA	NA	TRBJ2-7	TGTGCCAGCAGCTTATGGGTCGGAGGCTCCTACGAGCAGTACTTC	CASSLWVGGSYEQYF
TRBV5-1	NA	NA	TRBJ1-4	TGCGCCAGCAGCCGTAATTATAATGAAAAACTGTTTTTT	CASSRNYNEKLFF
TRBV7-6	NA	NA	TRBJ2-1	TGTGCCAGCAGCTTCGAATCATACAATGAGCAGTTCTTC	CASSFESYNEQFF
TRBV27	NA	NA	TRBJ1-3	TGTGCCAGCAGTGCAATTTCCTCTGGAAACACCATATATTTT	CASSAISSGNTIYF
TRBV4-2	NA	NA	TRBJ1-4	TGTGCCAGCAGCCAAACAGGCGGGAATGAAAAACTGTTTTTT	CASSQTGGNEKLFF
TRBV5-1	TRBD2	NA	TRBJ2-5	TGCGCCAGCAGCCGGGAGGGCCCTGGAGAGACCCAGTACTTC	CASSREGPGETQYF
TRBV4-1	TRBD2	NA	TRBJ2-7	TGCGCCAGCAGCCAAGATAGGATGCTAGCGGGAGGATCCTCCTACGAGCAGTACTTC	CASSQDRMLAGGSSYEQYF
TRBV5-1	TRBD2	NA	TRBJ2-2	TGCGCCAGCAGCTCCGGACTAGCGGGGTTGGCGTACACCGGGGAGCTGTTTTTT	CASSSGLAGLAYTGELFF
TRBV27	NA	NA	TRBJ2-7	TGTGCCAGCAGTTTGGGGGGACAGATTTACGAGCAGTACTTC	CASSLGGQIYEQYF
TRBV7-8	NA	NA	TRBJ2-7	TGTGCCAGCAGCTCATGGGGACTTAGGAGCTCCTACGAGCAGTACTTC	CASSSWGLRSSYEQYF
TRBV2	TRBD1	NA	TRBJ2-7	TGTGCCAGCAGAGGGGACAGGGGGCGCTACGAGCAGTACTTC	CASRGDRGRYEQYF
TRBV10-3	TRBD1	NA	TRBJ1-4	TGTGCCATCAGTGAAACAGACAGGGGCGATGAAAAACTGTTTTTT	CAISETDRGDEKLFF
TRBV6-1	NA	NA	TRBJ2-5	TGTGCCAGCAGAGAAGTGACCCAGTACTTC	CASREVTQYF
TRBV5-1	NA	NA	TRBJ1-1	TGCGCCAGCAGCTTGTTAGGCACTGAAGCTTTCTTT	CASSLLGTEAFF
TRBV6-1	NA	few	TRBJ2-7	TGTGCCAGCAGTGAAGGGCCGGGAGCGTCCTACGAGCAGTACTTC	CASSEGPGASYEQYF
TRBV5-4	NA	NA	TRBJ1-4	TGTGCCAGCAGCCCCCAGACTAATGAAAAACTGTTTTTT	CASSPQTNEKLFF
TRBV5-5	NA	NA	TRBJ2-7	TGTGCCAGCAGTTCCGACAGGGACTATTACGAGCAGTACTTC	CASSSDRDYYEQYF
TRBV5-1	NA	NA	TRBJ1-1	TGCGCCAGCAGCCCCAGTCTTTTTATGAACACTGAAGCTTTCTTT	CASSPSLFMNTEAFF
TRBV6-1	NA	few	TRBJ1-2	TGTGCCAGCAGTGGCCGGACAGCCAACTATGGCTACACCTTC	CASSGRTANYGYTF
TRBV6-1	NA	NA	TRBJ1-5	TGTGCCAGCAGTTTAAAGGTAGAACAGCCCCAGCATTTT	CASSLKVEQPQHF
TRBV18	TRBD1	NA	TRBJ2-3	TGTGCCAGCTCACGGACACGGGACAGAAGCACAGATACGCAGTATTTT	CASSRTRDRSTDTQYF
TRBV5-1	NA	few	TRBJ2-1	TGCGCCAGCAGCCCCGGTATGAACAATGAGCAGTTCTTC	CASSPGMNNEQFF